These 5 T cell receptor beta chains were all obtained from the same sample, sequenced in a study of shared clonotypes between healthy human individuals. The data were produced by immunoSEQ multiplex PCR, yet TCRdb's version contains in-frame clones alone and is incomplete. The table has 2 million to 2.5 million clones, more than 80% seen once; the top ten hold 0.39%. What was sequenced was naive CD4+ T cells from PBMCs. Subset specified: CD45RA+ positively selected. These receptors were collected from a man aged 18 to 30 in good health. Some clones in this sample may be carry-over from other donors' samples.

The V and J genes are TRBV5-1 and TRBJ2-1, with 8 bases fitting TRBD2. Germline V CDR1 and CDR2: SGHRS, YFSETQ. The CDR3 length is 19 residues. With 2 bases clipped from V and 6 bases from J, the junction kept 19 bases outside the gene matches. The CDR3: CASSFLGGAIGLAGNEQFF. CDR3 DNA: TGCGCCAGCAGCTTCCTCGGAGGGGCCATCGGACTAGCCGGCAATGAGCAGTTCTTC.

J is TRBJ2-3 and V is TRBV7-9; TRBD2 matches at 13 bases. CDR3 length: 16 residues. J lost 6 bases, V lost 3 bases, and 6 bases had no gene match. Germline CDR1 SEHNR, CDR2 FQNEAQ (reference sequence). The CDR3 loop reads CASSLQLAGGGDTQYF. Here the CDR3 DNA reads TGTGCCAGCAGCTTGCAACTAGCGGGAGGGGGGGATACGCAGTATTTT.

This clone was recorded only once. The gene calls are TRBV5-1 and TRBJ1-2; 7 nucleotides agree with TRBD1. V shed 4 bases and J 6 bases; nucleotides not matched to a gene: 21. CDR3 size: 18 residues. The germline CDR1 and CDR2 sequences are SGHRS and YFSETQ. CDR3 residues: CASSQNPGQSLKVDGYTF. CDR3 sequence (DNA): TGCGCCAGCAGCCAAAATCCGGGACAGTCCCTCAAAGTGGATGGCTACACCTTC.

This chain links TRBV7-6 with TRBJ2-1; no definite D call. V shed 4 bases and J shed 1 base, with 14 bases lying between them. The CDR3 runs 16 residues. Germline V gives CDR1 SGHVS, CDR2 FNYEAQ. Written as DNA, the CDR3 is TGTGCCAGCAGCTCTGGCTCACAGATTTCCTACAATGAGCAGTTCTTC. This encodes CASSSGSQISYNEQFF.

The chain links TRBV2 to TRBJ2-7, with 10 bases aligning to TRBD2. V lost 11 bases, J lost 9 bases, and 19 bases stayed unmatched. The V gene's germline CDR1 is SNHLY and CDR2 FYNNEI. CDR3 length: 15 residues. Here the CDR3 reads CAGRTSGRRGFGQYF. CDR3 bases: TGTGCCGGACGGACTAGCGGCAGACGGGGGTTTGGGCAGTACTTC.